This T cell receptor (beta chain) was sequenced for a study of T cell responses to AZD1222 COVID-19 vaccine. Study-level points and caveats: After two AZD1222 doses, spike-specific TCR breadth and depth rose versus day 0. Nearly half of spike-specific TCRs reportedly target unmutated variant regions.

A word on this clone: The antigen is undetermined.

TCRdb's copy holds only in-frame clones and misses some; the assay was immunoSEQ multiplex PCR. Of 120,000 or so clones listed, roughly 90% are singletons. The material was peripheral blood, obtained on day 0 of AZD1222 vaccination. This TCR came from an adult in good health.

The CDR3 coding sequence is TGTGCCAGCATTAGAAGGTGGCGGGGGAGCTCCTACGAGCAGTACTTC. This translates into CASIRRWRGSSYEQYF. The chain links TRBV2 to TRBJ2-7; 7 nucleotides agree with TRBD2. CDR1 is SNHLY, CDR2 FYNNEI, per germline. The CDR3 extends over 16 amino acids. V lost 7 bases and J lost 0; bases outside the gene matches: 12.